This TCR beta chain was sequenced for a study of blood T cell repertoires in COVID-19. Recovered status in Cohort 3 required two negative PCRs, clearance, or symptom resolution. Method: immunoSEQ multiplex PCR; TCRdb's copy keeps in-frame clones and lacks some. The table lists hundreds of thousands of clones, more than 75% of them singletons. Trimming took off 3 bases at V and 4 bases at J, with 18 bases between the two ends. CDR3 length equals 16 residues. From germline, CDR1 is MDHEN and CDR2 SYDVKM. The sample holds one count of this clone. This clonotype was sampled from a woman aged 25-40 years who had recovered from COVID-19. V gene TRBV28 combines with J gene TRBJ1-1, with D perhaps TRBD1 (5 bases). Sample: PBMCs or T cells enriched from blood (not recorded which). CDR3 DNA sequence: TGTGCCAGCAGTTTTTCTCTGGTGGGAAGGGGCACTGAAGCTTTCTTT. It yields the protein CASSFSLVGRGTEAFF.